This is a list of T cell receptor beta chains from one sample in a study of blood T cell repertoires in COVID-19. Libraries were prepared by immunoSEQ multiplex PCR; TCRdb keeps only in-frame clonotypes and omits some of them. Among about 300,000 clones, 85% to 90% were seen once, and the ten largest hold 6.3%. The sample consisted of peripheral blood. The receptors originated from a woman in her 50s with COVID-19, enrolled during active disease. The CDR3 runs from the conserved cysteine through the conserved F or W. A D gene is named only where the DNA matches it firmly. Size is stated for part of the rows, as once, few or many counts, or as a class when the clone is expanded.

j_call: TRBJ2-7
clone_size: once
v_call: TRBV6-5
d_call: TRBD1
cdr3_aa: CASSYLRTGSYEQYF
cdr3_nt: TGTGCCAGCAGTTATCTTCGGACAGGATCCTACGAGCAGTACTTC

j_call: TRBJ2-7
clone_size: -
v_call: TRBV4-1
d_call: TRBD1
cdr3_aa: CASSQDPGQYEQYF
cdr3_nt: TGCGCCAGCAGCCAAGATCCGGGACAGTACGAGCAGTACTTC

j_call: TRBJ1-2
clone_size: once
v_call: TRBV29-1
d_call: -
cdr3_aa: CSVERGGLYGYTF
cdr3_nt: TGCAGCGTTGAAAGGGGGGGACTCTATGGCTACACCTTC

j_call: TRBJ1-1
clone_size: -
v_call: TRBV10-3
d_call: TRBD1
cdr3_aa: CAIRGTGKEAFF
cdr3_nt: TGTGCCATCAGGGGGACAGGGAAAGAAGCTTTCTTT

j_call: TRBJ2-7
clone_size: -
v_call: TRBV2
d_call: TRBD1
cdr3_aa: CASIGTGGYEQYF
cdr3_nt: TGTGCCAGCATAGGTACAGGGGGCTACGAGCAGTACTTC

j_call: TRBJ1-2
clone_size: -
v_call: TRBV6-5
d_call: -
cdr3_aa: CASRAPGQPRLGYTF
cdr3_nt: TGTGCCAGCAGGGCTCCCGGACAGCCTCGTCTTGGCTACACCTTC

j_call: TRBJ1-3
clone_size: -
v_call: TRBV5-1
d_call: -
cdr3_aa: CASSLGGSGNTIYF
cdr3_nt: TGCGCCAGCAGCTTAGGGGGCTCTGGAAACACCATATATTTT

j_call: TRBJ2-1
clone_size: -
v_call: TRBV4-3
d_call: -
cdr3_aa: CASSQVVGVPYNEQFF
cdr3_nt: TGCGCCAGCAGCCAAGTGGTTGGAGTGCCCTACAATGAGCAGTTCTTC

j_call: TRBJ1-5
clone_size: -
v_call: TRBV19
d_call: -
cdr3_aa: CASSPQQGNGLGNQPQHF
cdr3_nt: TGTGCCAGTAGTCCCCAACAGGGTAACGGCCTCGGCAATCAGCCCCAGCATTTT

j_call: TRBJ2-3
clone_size: -
v_call: TRBV7-3
d_call: -
cdr3_aa: CASSSTRGDTQYF
cdr3_nt: TGTGCCAGCAGCTCCACAAGGGGAGATACGCAGTATTTT

j_call: TRBJ2-5
clone_size: once
v_call: TRBV7-9
d_call: TRBD1
cdr3_aa: CASSFLGTVETQYF
cdr3_nt: TGTGCCAGCAGCTTCCTCGGGACAGTGGAGACCCAGTACTTC

j_call: TRBJ2-6
clone_size: -
v_call: TRBV7-9
d_call: TRBD1
cdr3_aa: CASNRGTGNLVANVLTF
cdr3_nt: TGTGCCAGCAACCGAGGGACAGGGAACCTTGTGGCCAACGTCCTGACTTTC

j_call: TRBJ2-7
clone_size: -
v_call: TRBV19
d_call: -
cdr3_aa: CASASSTGSIYEQYF
cdr3_nt: TGTGCCAGTGCGTCGAGTACAGGGAGCATTTACGAGCAGTACTTC

j_call: TRBJ2-3
clone_size: -
v_call: TRBV5-1
d_call: -
cdr3_aa: CASSKQQPDTQYF
cdr3_nt: TGCGCCAGCAGCAAGCAACAGCCAGATACGCAGTATTTT

j_call: TRBJ2-7
clone_size: -
v_call: TRBV5-4
d_call: TRBD2
cdr3_aa: CASSLSSGYEQYF
cdr3_nt: TGTGCCAGCAGCTTGTCTAGCGGCTACGAGCAGTACTTC

j_call: TRBJ2-1
clone_size: -
v_call: TRBV6-5
d_call: -
cdr3_aa: CASRDGSGGANEQFF
cdr3_nt: TGTGCCAGCAGGGACGGGAGCGGCGGAGCCAATGAGCAGTTCTTC

j_call: TRBJ1-3
clone_size: -
v_call: TRBV5-1
d_call: TRBD1
cdr3_aa: CASSRMGTATGNTIYF
cdr3_nt: TGCGCCAGCAGCAGAATGGGGACAGCAACTGGAAACACCATATATTTT

j_call: TRBJ2-1
clone_size: -
v_call: TRBV24-1
d_call: TRBD2
cdr3_aa: CATSVGTSSYNEQFF
cdr3_nt: TGTGCCACCAGTGTCGGGACTAGCTCCTACAATGAGCAGTTCTTC

j_call: TRBJ2-5
clone_size: -
v_call: TRBV3-1/TRBV3-2
d_call: TRBD1
cdr3_aa: CASSGQGPQETQYF
cdr3_nt: TGTGCCAGCAGCGGACAGGGGCCCCAAGAGACCCAGTACTTC

j_call: TRBJ2-1
clone_size: -
v_call: TRBV11-2
d_call: TRBD2
cdr3_aa: CASSLVRGTSGSLNNEQFF
cdr3_nt: TGTGCCAGCAGCTTAGTGAGGGGGACTAGCGGGAGTCTAAACAATGAGCAGTTCTTC

j_call: TRBJ2-1
clone_size: -
v_call: TRBV9
d_call: TRBD1
cdr3_aa: CASSVQGADYNEQFF
cdr3_nt: TGTGCCAGCAGCGTACAGGGGGCGGATTACAATGAGCAGTTCTTC

j_call: TRBJ2-3
clone_size: -
v_call: TRBV19
d_call: TRBD2
cdr3_aa: CASTLAGFTSSTDTQYF
cdr3_nt: TGTGCCAGTACCCTAGCGGGCTTTACCTCTAGCACAGATACGCAGTATTTT

j_call: TRBJ1-3
clone_size: -
v_call: TRBV7-9
d_call: -
cdr3_aa: CASSFAQGYNIRNTIYF
cdr3_nt: TGTGCCAGCAGCTTTGCACAGGGTTACAATATTAGAAACACCATATATTTT

j_call: TRBJ1-2
clone_size: -
v_call: TRBV15
d_call: TRBD1
cdr3_aa: CATSKWDRGDYGYTF
cdr3_nt: TGTGCCACCAGCAAATGGGACAGGGGGGACTATGGCTACACCTTC

j_call: TRBJ2-1
clone_size: -
v_call: TRBV13
d_call: TRBD2
cdr3_aa: CASSFRGLAGGNEQFF
cdr3_nt: TGTGCCAGCAGCTTCCGTGGACTAGCGGGTGGCAATGAGCAGTTCTTC

j_call: TRBJ2-5
clone_size: -
v_call: TRBV6-2/TRBV6-3
d_call: TRBD1
cdr3_aa: CASSYAGTGGETQYF
cdr3_nt: TGTGCCAGCAGTTACGCCGGGACAGGGGGAGAGACCCAGTACTTC

j_call: TRBJ2-1
clone_size: -
v_call: TRBV9
d_call: -
cdr3_aa: CASSVGPGESSYNEQFF
cdr3_nt: TGTGCCAGCAGCGTAGGTCCGGGAGAAAGCTCCTACAATGAGCAGTTCTTC

j_call: TRBJ2-1
clone_size: -
v_call: TRBV5-1
d_call: TRBD2
cdr3_aa: CASSPPSGTMLDEQFF
cdr3_nt: TGCGCCAGCAGCCCCCCTAGCGGGACGATGTTGGATGAGCAGTTCTTC

j_call: TRBJ2-6
clone_size: -
v_call: TRBV4-2
d_call: -
cdr3_aa: CASSPQLGGRIVRAGANVLTF
cdr3_nt: TGTGCCAGCAGCCCCCAGTTGGGGGGGCGTATAGTTCGCGCTGGGGCCAACGTCCTGACTTTC

j_call: TRBJ1-1
clone_size: few
v_call: TRBV5-5
d_call: -
cdr3_aa: CASSLFRAKAFF
cdr3_nt: TGTGCCAGCAGCTTGTTCAGGGCCAAAGCTTTCTTT

j_call: TRBJ2-2
clone_size: once
v_call: TRBV11-3
d_call: TRBD2
cdr3_aa: CASSFSGRAVGELFF
cdr3_nt: TGTGCCAGCAGCTTTAGCGGGAGGGCCGTCGGGGAGCTGTTTTTT

j_call: TRBJ1-1
clone_size: -
v_call: TRBV5-5
d_call: -
cdr3_aa: CASSLTGHTEAFF
cdr3_nt: TGTGCCAGCAGCTTGACAGGTCACACTGAAGCTTTCTTT

j_call: TRBJ1-6
clone_size: few
v_call: TRBV4-2
d_call: -
cdr3_aa: CASSPTSGKYNSPLHF
cdr3_nt: TGTGCCAGCAGCCCCACTTCCGGGAAATATAATTCACCCCTCCACTTT

j_call: TRBJ2-7
clone_size: -
v_call: TRBV6-6
d_call: TRBD2
cdr3_aa: CASSYSSGVGEQYF
cdr3_nt: TGTGCCAGCAGTTACTCAAGCGGGGTCGGGGAGCAGTACTTC

j_call: TRBJ2-7
clone_size: -
v_call: TRBV23-1
d_call: -
cdr3_aa: CASSQSSQGVYEQYF
cdr3_nt: TGCGCCAGCAGTCAATCCTCACAGGGTGTCTACGAGCAGTACTTC

j_call: TRBJ2-2
clone_size: once
v_call: TRBV6-5
d_call: -
cdr3_aa: CASSSNTRFLGELFF
cdr3_nt: TGTGCCAGCAGTTCGAATACTAGGTTCCTCGGGGAGCTGTTTTTT

j_call: TRBJ2-1
clone_size: -
v_call: TRBV7-6
d_call: -
cdr3_aa: CASSLASGVYHNEQFF
cdr3_nt: TGTGCCAGCAGCTTAGCGTCGGGAGTATACCACAATGAGCAGTTCTTC

j_call: TRBJ2-3
clone_size: -
v_call: TRBV7-3
d_call: TRBD1
cdr3_aa: CASSLKGAGGGDTQYF
cdr3_nt: TGTGCCAGCAGCTTAAAGGGCGCAGGGGGCGGCGATACGCAGTATTTT

j_call: TRBJ2-7
clone_size: -
v_call: TRBV4-3
d_call: -
cdr3_aa: CASSPPGGYEQYF
cdr3_nt: TGCGCCAGCAGCCCTCCTGGAGGCTACGAGCAGTACTTC

j_call: TRBJ2-7
clone_size: -
v_call: TRBV30
d_call: TRBD2
cdr3_aa: CAWSHTGGYEQYF
cdr3_nt: TGTGCCTGGAGCCACACGGGAGGGTACGAGCAGTACTTC

j_call: TRBJ2-3
clone_size: -
v_call: TRBV11-2
d_call: -
cdr3_aa: CASSLAGVTQYF
cdr3_nt: TGTGCCAGCAGCTTAGCGGGAGTAACGCAGTATTTT

j_call: TRBJ2-3
clone_size: -
v_call: TRBV6-6
d_call: -
cdr3_aa: CASSLDGSTDTQYF
cdr3_nt: TGTGCCAGCAGCCTAGACGGTAGCACAGATACGCAGTATTTT